A selection of T cell receptor beta chains follows, all from one sample in a study of T cell repertoires in cytomegalovirus infection. TCRdb processed the reads anew with MiXCR; each CDR3 protein has one entry. This sample yields under 350,000 distinct CDR3 sequences, of which over 7.5% are seen a single time; approximately 4.7% belongs to the top ten. The sequenced sample consisted of PBMCs. These TCRs come from a human donor in good health (CMV status not recorded). Some clones in this sample may be carry-over from other donors' samples. Both conserved end residues are part of each CDR3. The D gene is left open where the match is weak. A clone size is listed for some rows: how often the clone was seen (once, few, many), or a class if it is expanded.

D	size	length	V	J	DNA	CDR3
TRBD1	few	14	TRBV20-1	TRBJ1-2	TGCAGTGCGTTCGTTCCGACAGGGAACTATGGCTACACCTTC	CSAFVPTGNYGYTF
-	many	13	TRBV2	TRBJ1-1	TGTGCCAGCAGTGAAGGAATCAACACTGAAGCTTTCTTT	CASSEGINTEAFF
-	-	15	TRBV7-6	TRBJ2-5	TGTGCCAGCAGCTTACCGACGACGGGAGAAGAGACCCAGTACTTC	CASSLPTTGEETQYF
-	many	16	TRBV7-8	TRBJ2-1	TGTGCCAGCAGCTTGAGGACAGCAAGCTCCTACAATGAGCAGTTCTTC	CASSLRTASSYNEQFF
-	few	10	TRBV28	TRBJ2-7	TGTGCCAGCAAAAGGGACGAGCAGTACTTC	CASKRDEQYF
TRBD2	-	14	TRBV28	TRBJ2-1	TGTGCCAGCAGTTCAGGACTATCAGCCAGCGGGAGGTTCTTC	CASSSGLSASGRFF
-	few	15	TRBV18	TRBJ1-1	TGTGCCAGCTCACCTGAAAGGGGACTAGGAACTGAAGCTTTCTTT	CASSPERGLGTEAFF
-	-	16	TRBV28	TRBJ2-7	TGTGCCAGCAGTTCAGTGGGGCCATCACCCTCCTACGAGCAGTACTTC	CASSSVGPSPSYEQYF
-	-	16	TRBV7-6	TRBJ2-5	TGTGCCAGCAGCTTAGGTAGACAGCGCTACCAAGAGACCCAGTACTTC	CASSLGRQRYQETQYF
-	many	17	TRBV6-2/TRBV6-3	TRBJ2-7	TGTGCCAGCAGTACCCGCTTGGCCCAAAAGGGTACCTACGAGCAGTACTTC	CASSTRLAQKGTYEQYF
TRBD2	many	15	TRBV7-3	TRBJ2-5	TGTGCCAGCAGCATCACCGGGGGGGAGGTGGAGACCCAGTACTTC	CASSITGGEVETQYF
-	few	13	TRBV20-1	TRBJ1-6	TGCAGTGCTAGCGGGGGGAAAAATTCACCCCTCCACTTT	CSASGGKNSPLHF
TRBD1	many	15	TRBV7-9	TRBJ1-6	TGTGCCAGCAGCACTGTACAGGGGTATAATTCACCCCTCCACTTT	CASSTVQGYNSPLHF
-	-	13	TRBV20-1	TRBJ2-7	TGCAGTGCTATGGGTAGGAGCTCCTACGAGCAGTACTTC	CSAMGRSSYEQYF
TRBD1	many	13	TRBV7-2	TRBJ2-7	TGTGCCAGCAGCCGGGACAGGGTGAACGAGCAGTACTTC	CASSRDRVNEQYF
-	-	16	TRBV11-2	TRBJ1-1	TGTGCCAGCAGCCTCCGAGGGGGGGGGTCCACTCCTGAAGCTTTCTTT	CASSLRGGGSTPEAFF
TRBD2	few	16	TRBV7-3	TRBJ2-1	TGTGCCAGCAGCCTCCCGGCTAGCGGGAGGGCCAGTGAGCAGTTCTTC	CASSLPASGRASEQFF
-	many	15	TRBV7-8	TRBJ1-1	TGTGCCAGCAGCTTAGAAATCGGGATAGAGCCAAAAGCTTTCTTT	CASSLEIGIEPKAFF
TRBD1	few	14	TRBV27	TRBJ1-1	TGTGCCAGCAGTCCCTCAGGGGGCCACACTGAAGCTTTCTTT	CASSPSGGHTEAFF
-	few	11	TRBV6-6	TRBJ2-1	TGTGCCAGCAGTTACTCGTGGGAGCAGTTCTTC	CASSYSWEQFF
-	-	15	TRBV28	TRBJ1-3	TGTGCCAGCAGTTTACCCCAAGGCTCTGGAAACACCATATATTTT	CASSLPQGSGNTIYF
-	many	17	TRBV12-3/TRBV12-4	TRBJ2-7	TGTGCCAGCAGTTTCGCCCCGCTCGGGGACGTCTCCTACGAGCAGTACTTC	CASSFAPLGDVSYEQYF
-	many	14	TRBV7-2	TRBJ2-5	TGTGCCAGCAGCTTAGGGGTAGCCCAAGAGACCCAGTACTTC	CASSLGVAQETQYF
-	-	15	TRBV19	TRBJ1-5	TGTGCCAGTAGGACCAGGGATGGTAGCAATCAGCCCCAGCATTTT	CASRTRDGSNQPQHF
TRBD1	many	15	TRBV28	TRBJ1-2	TGTGCCAGCAGTCTGCGGGACAGGGACCACTATGGCTACACCTTC	CASSLRDRDHYGYTF
-	many	12	TRBV7-9	TRBJ2-7	TGTGCCAGCAGCCCGGACACCTACGAGCAGTACTTC	CASSPDTYEQYF